Listed below are T cell receptor beta chains from one sample, sequenced in a study of blood T cell repertoires in COVID-19. Clones were sequenced by immunoSEQ multiplex PCR, and TCRdb holds only the in-frame ones, with some missing. The sample records roughly 220,000 clones, roughly 85% being singletons. Sequencing was performed on peripheral blood. All receptors come from a middle-aged man who had recovered from COVID-19. The CDR3 runs from the conserved cysteine through the conserved F or W. Fields, in order: clone size, V gene, J gene, D gene, CDR3 DNA, CDR3 protein. D genes are given only for firm matches. A row's size may be missing; if present it is once, few, many or a size class.

>.|TRBV2|TRBJ2-7|TRBD2
TGTGCCAGCAGTGGAGGACTAGCCGAGCAGTACTTC
CASSGGLAEQYF
>.|TRBV6-5|TRBJ2-7|TRBD2
TGTGCCAGCAGTTACGGCCGCGGGAGGGCCGGCGAGCAGTACTTC
CASSYGRGRAGEQYF
>.|TRBV27|TRBJ2-5|.
TGTGCCAGCAGAGCGGGCTGGGCGGGGGAGACCCAGTACTTC
CASRAGWAGETQYF
>.|TRBV7-8|TRBJ1-1|.
TGTGCCAGCAGCTTATTTTCAATAGAAAACACTGAAGCTTTCTTT
CASSLFSIENTEAFF
>.|TRBV4-1|TRBJ2-7|TRBD1
TGCGCCAGCAGCCAAAGCCGGGACAGGGAGGAGCAGTACTTC
CASSQSRDREEQYF
>.|TRBV14|TRBJ1-2|TRBD1
TGTGCCAGCAGCGGACAGGGAATTCTCTATGGCTACACCTTC
CASSGQGILYGYTF
>.|TRBV11-2|TRBJ2-2|.
TGTGCCAGCACCCACCTGGGAGCAGGGGAAACAGGGGAGCTGTTTTTT
CASTHLGAGETGELFF
>once|TRBV7-9|TRBJ2-3|.
TGTGCCAGCAGCCGCAGGGGAGGGGCAGATACGCAGTATTTT
CASSRRGGADTQYF
>.|TRBV5-1|TRBJ2-2|TRBD2
TGCGCCAGCAGCTTGGGGACTAGCGGCCCGAACACCGGGGAGCTGTTTTTT
CASSLGTSGPNTGELFF
>.|TRBV28|TRBJ1-5|TRBD1
TGTGCCAGCAGTAGACAGGGGGGTAATCAGCCCCAGCATTTT
CASSRQGGNQPQHF
>once|TRBV19|TRBJ2-1|TRBD2
TGTGCCAGTAGCCTACTACGGACTAGCGGGCGTTACAATGAGCAGTTCTTC
CASSLLRTSGRYNEQFF
>.|TRBV3-1/TRBV3-2|TRBJ1-6|.
TGTGCCAGCAGCCAAGATTGGGGGCGGAATTCACCCCTCCACTTT
CASSQDWGRNSPLHF
>.|TRBV5-4|TRBJ2-3|TRBD2
TGTGCCAGCAGCTTGAGGGTAGCGGGGGCCACAGATACGCAGTATTTT
CASSLRVAGATDTQYF
>.|TRBV27|TRBJ2-3|TRBD2
TGTGCCAGCAGTTCGGGACTAGCGGGAGACGCGCAGTATTTT
CASSSGLAGDAQYF
>.|TRBV11-3|TRBJ2-1|.
TGTGCCAGCAGCTCCCCGGGGGACAATGAGCAGTTCTTC
CASSSPGDNEQFF
>.|TRBV5-1|TRBJ2-5|TRBD2
TGCGCCAGCAGAACTAGCGGGAGCATGGAGACCCAGTACTTC
CASRTSGSMETQYF
>.|TRBV28|TRBJ1-4|.
TGTGCCAGCAGTTTATTGAGTAAAGAACTGTTTTTT
CASSLLSKELFF
>few|TRBV6-9|TRBJ1-3|.
TGTGCCAGCAGTCCCCAAGGAGCCACGGCAGCCGGAAACACCATATATTTT
CASSPQGATAAGNTIYF
>.|TRBV28|TRBJ1-5|.
TGTGCCAGCAGTTTCCGGGGGAGCAATCAGCCCCAGCATTTT
CASSFRGSNQPQHF
>.|TRBV7-9|TRBJ2-5|.
TGTGCCAGCAGCTCCTCAGGGCCTGAGACCCAGTACTTC
CASSSSGPETQYF
>.|TRBV5-1|TRBJ2-7|TRBD1
TGCGCCAGCAGCGGGGGACAGAGCTCCTACGAGCAGTACTTC
CASSGGQSSYEQYF
>.|TRBV5-4|TRBJ2-2|.
TGTGCCAGCAGCTTGGCTCCAGGGGACACCGGGGAGCTGTTTTTT
CASSLAPGDTGELFF
>once|TRBV7-9|TRBJ2-2|.
TGTGCCAGCAGCTTAGTCCCCGGGCCAGGGGACACCGGGGAGCTGTTTTTT
CASSLVPGPGDTGELFF
>once|TRBV10-3|TRBJ1-5|.
TGTGCCATCAGTGGGGCAGGGGAAGGTAGCAATCAGCCCCAGCATTTT
CAISGAGEGSNQPQHF
>.|TRBV27|TRBJ2-7|TRBD1
TGTGCCAGCACCGGACCTCAAGGGACAGGGTTTATTTCCTACGAGCAGTACTTC
CASTGPQGTGFISYEQYF
>once|TRBV2|TRBJ2-5|.
TGTGCCAGCGCCCGGGACTACCAAGAGACCCAGTACTTC
CASARDYQETQYF
>.|TRBV3-1/TRBV3-2|TRBJ1-1|.
TGTGCCAGCAGCCAAGTGACATACACTGAAGCTTTCTTT
CASSQVTYTEAFF
>.|TRBV19|TRBJ2-3|TRBD2
TGTGCCAGTAGTTTGCGACTAGCGGAAGGTAGCACAGATACGCAGTATTTT
CASSLRLAEGSTDTQYF
>.|TRBV3-1/TRBV3-2|TRBJ2-3|TRBD2
TGTGCCAGCAGCCAACAGAGACTAGCGGGAGGGCTGTTCGATACGCAGTATTTT
CASSQQRLAGGLFDTQYF
>.|TRBV5-1|TRBJ2-5|.
TGCGCCAGCAGCTTGCTCGTCCAAGAGACCCAGTACTTC
CASSLLVQETQYF
>.|TRBV19|TRBJ2-1|TRBD2
TGTGCCAGTAGTGCTACTAGCGGGAGTGCGGGGTTCTTC
CASSATSGSAGFF
>few|TRBV27|TRBJ2-7|.
TGTGCCAGCAGTTTATCGCCAGAATACTACGAGCAGTACTTC
CASSLSPEYYEQYF
>few|TRBV19|TRBJ2-3|TRBD1
TGTGCCAGTAGACAGGGGACAGTTAGCACAGATACGCAGTATTTT
CASRQGTVSTDTQYF
>.|TRBV11-3|TRBJ1-1|.
TGTGCCAGCAGCCCGGGAGGACCCGAGAACACTGAAGCTTTCTTT
CASSPGGPENTEAFF
>.|TRBV3-1/TRBV3-2|TRBJ1-1|.
TGTGCCAGCAGCCTCACAGGGTCTGAAGCTTTCTTT
CASSLTGSEAFF
>.|TRBV30|TRBJ1-3|.
TGTGCCTGGACCCCCGGAGGCTCTGGAAACACCATATATTTT
CAWTPGGSGNTIYF
>.|TRBV7-8|TRBJ1-1|.
TGTGCCAGCAGCCAGCCCAACACTGAAGCTTTCTTT
CASSQPNTEAFF
>.|TRBV11-3|TRBJ2-1|.
TGTGCCAGCAGCTTAGGGGTTGCGGGAAGCTCCTACAATGAGCAGTTCTTC
CASSLGVAGSSYNEQFF
>.|TRBV5-5|TRBJ2-5|.
TGTGCCAGCAGCTTCGGTCGGGAAGAGACCCAGTACTTC
CASSFGREETQYF
>.|TRBV4-2|TRBJ1-1|.
TGTGCCAGCAGCCGACTTACACGGAACACTGAAGCTTTCTTT
CASSRLTRNTEAFF
>.|TRBV6-2/TRBV6-3|TRBJ2-3|.
TGTGCCAGCAGTTACCGCGATAGCACAGATACGCAGTATTTT
CASSYRDSTDTQYF